The rows below give T cell receptor beta chains drawn from one sample of a study of T cells in Graves' hyperthyroidism and ophthalmopathy. One entry per CDR3 protein, called by TCRdb with MiXCR from the multiplex PCR reads. The sample yields around 400,000 distinct CDR3 sequences, around 15% seen once. The sample taken for sequencing was blood. The source of these receptors is an older woman with Graves' ophthalmopathy. Both conserved end residues are part of each CDR3. A D gene is named only where the DNA matches it firmly. Only some rows state a clone size, as once, few, many or a class for expanded clones.

d_call,v_call,j_call,clone_size,cdr3_nt,cdr3_aa
TRBD1,TRBV5-4,TRBJ2-5,many,TGTGCCAGCAGCGGAGGGACAGGGGGGTACCAAGAGACCCAGTACTTC,CASSGGTGGYQETQYF
TRBD1,TRBV12-3/TRBV12-4,TRBJ2-2,many,TGTGCCAGCAGCCCAGGGGGTACTAACACCGGGGAGCTGTTTTTT,CASSPGGTNTGELFF
TRBD1,TRBV7-9,TRBJ1-6,.,TGTGCCAGCAGCCAACAGGGGGCTGATTCACCCCTCCACTTT,CASSQQGADSPLHF
TRBD2,TRBV2,TRBJ2-7,.,TGTGCCAGCAGTGAATTTAGCGGGAGGTACGAGCAGTACTTC,CASSEFSGRYEQYF
TRBD1,TRBV18,TRBJ2-7,many,TGTGCCAGCTCACCACCGGGACAGGACTACGAGCAGTACTTC,CASSPPGQDYEQYF
.,TRBV5-1,TRBJ2-5,few,TGCGCCAGCAACCCGCCGGGGGTGGGGGAGACCCAGTACTTC,CASNPPGVGETQYF
TRBD2,TRBV28,TRBJ2-3,.,TGTGCCAGCAGTCCGACTAGCGGGAGCCCCACAGATACGCAGTATTTT,CASSPTSGSPTDTQYF
.,TRBV6-5,TRBJ1-1,many,TGTGCCAGCAGTTACTGGACTGAAGCTTTCTTT,CASSYWTEAFF
.,TRBV6-1,TRBJ2-1,few,TGTGCCAGCAGTGAAGTCAGGGGTGGTGAGCAGTTCTTC,CASSEVRGGEQFF
.,TRBV6-9,TRBJ2-1,.,TGTGCCAGCAGTTACCCGGGGGATGAGCAGTTCTTC,CASSYPGDEQFF
.,TRBV6-1,TRBJ1-5,many,TGTGCCAGCAGGGCAGGGTTTCAGCCCCAGCATTTT,CASRAGFQPQHF
TRBD1,TRBV20-1,TRBJ1-5,.,TGCAGTGCCCCCGGGACAGGGGTGGGTCAGCCCCAGCATTTT,CSAPGTGVGQPQHF
.,TRBV5-5,TRBJ2-1,few,TGTGCCAGCAGAGGGGATAATGAGCAGTTCTTC,CASRGDNEQFF
TRBD2,TRBV30,TRBJ2-3,many,TGTGCCTATAGCGGGAGGATCACAGATACGCAGTATTTT,CAYSGRITDTQYF
.,TRBV29-1,TRBJ2-1,many,TGCAGCGTTGAGCGGGCGTCCAATGAGCAGTTCTTC,CSVERASNEQFF
TRBD2,TRBV15,TRBJ2-7,.,TGTGCCACCAGCAGAGACCGAGGGACTAGCTGGTACGAGCAGTACTTC,CATSRDRGTSWYEQYF
.,TRBV4-2,TRBJ1-6,few,TGTGCCAGCGGTTCAGTTCCGGAGGAGCCACCCCTCCACTTT,CASGSVPEEPPLHF
TRBD2,TRBV27,TRBJ2-1,many,TGTGCCAGCAGTTCGTGGACTAGCGAGAACAATGAGCAGTTCTTC,CASSSWTSENNEQFF
TRBD2,TRBV28,TRBJ2-1,few,TGTGCCAGCACCCTGACTAGCGGGATTGTCAATGAGCAGTTCTTC,CASTLTSGIVNEQFF
.,TRBV28,TRBJ2-5,many,TGTGCCAGCAGTTTAGCGGGACAGACCTTGAAAGAGACCCAGTACTTC,CASSLAGQTLKETQYF
.,TRBV7-8,TRBJ2-1,many,TGTGCCAGCAGCCTAACACCGAATGAGCAGTTCTTC,CASSLTPNEQFF
.,TRBV27,TRBJ1-1,.,TGTGCCAGCAAGAGGGACGGGGGGGGGGCTGAAGCTTTCTTT,CASKRDGGGAEAFF
.,TRBV28,TRBJ2-7,many,TGTGCCAGCAGCCCAGGCGGGGAGTTAGACGAGCAGTACTTC,CASSPGGELDEQYF
TRBD1,TRBV12-3/TRBV12-4,TRBJ1-5,many,TGTGCCAGCCTCCGAGGAACAGGGGCTAATCAGCCCCAGCATTTT,CASLRGTGANQPQHF